Below, 32 T cell receptor beta chains from the same sample are listed, as sequenced in a study of T cells in Graves' hyperthyroidism and ophthalmopathy. It was RNA transcripts that yielded the amplified TCR beta CDR3 regions. In the first-round RT-PCR of the TCR CDR3, the HTBI primer set was used. TCRdb passed the multiplex PCR reads through MiXCR, listing each CDR3 protein once. The sample yields approximately 710,000 distinct CDR3 sequences, roughly 17% seen once. Sequencing was performed on blood. The receptors originated from a man in his fifties or sixties with Graves' hyperthyroidism.

This clonotype appeared many times. This chain joins TRBV2 and TRBJ2-1, with TRBD2 matching 9 bases. The germline CDR1 and CDR2 sequences are SNHLY and FYNNEI. V was pared by 0 bases and J by 8 bases, with 5 bases of the junction left unmatched. This CDR3 spans 15 amino acids. The CDR3 is CASSEASGGGDEQFF. CDR3 coding DNA: TGTGCCAGCAGTGAAGCTAGCGGGGGCGGTGATGAGCAGTTCTTC.

At least ten counts were recorded for this clonotype. The chain is built from TRBV7-9 and TRBJ2-7; D may be TRBD1 or TRBD2 (5 bases each). V gave up 4 bases and J gave up 7 bases, with 11 bases separating them. Germline CDR1 reads SEHNR; CDR2 reads FQNEAQ (reference sequence). The CDR3 covers 12 residues. The CDR3 is CASSSQGVEQYF. CDR3 in DNA: TGTGCCAGCAGCTCGCAGGGAGTGGAGCAGTACTTC.

This clonotype was recorded at least ten times. The CDR3 sequence: CAWSENLRGAFF. CDR3 nucleotides: TGTGCCTGGAGCGAAAACTTGAGGGGAGCTTTCTTT. The chain uses TRBV30 and TRBJ1-1; weak D call: TRBD1 (5 bases). Per the germline V gene, CDR1 is GTSNPN and CDR2 is SVGIG (reference sequence). Trimming removed 3 bases from V and 10 bases from J, with 15 bases in between. This CDR3 is built from 12 residues. The full variable domain, with the rest looked up from reference TRBV30 and TRBJ1-1, is SQTIHQWPATLVQPVGSPLSLECTVEGTSNPNLYWYRQAAGRGLQLLFYSVGIGQISSEVPQNLSASRPQDRQFILSSKKLLLSDSGFYLCAWSENLRGAFFGQGTRLTVV.

This clonotype came up many times. This chain joins TRBV27 and TRBJ2-1, with TRBD1 identical over 10 bases. This CDR3 contains 17 residues. Germline V lookup: CDR1 MNHEY, CDR2 SMNVEV (reference sequence). V lost 3 bases to trimming and J lost 6 bases; unmatched junction nucleotides: 11. The CDR3 DNA sequence: TGTGCCAGCAGTTTGAATCCCGGGACAGGGGTTCGCAATGAGCAGTTCTTC. Protein product: CASSLNPGTGVRNEQFF.

This clonotype was observed a few times. The chain carries TRBV6-1 and TRBJ1-2; D not resolved. V gave up 5 bases and J gave up 1 base, with 11 bases separating them. The CDR3 covers 14 residues. Germline-derived CDR1 and CDR2 are MNHNS and SASEGT. The CDR3 DNA follows: TGTGCCAGCAGTTCCGCGCGGAATAACTATGGCTACACCTTC. Amino acid sequence: CASSSARNNYGYTF.

In its sample, this clonotype was seen many times. The rearrangement uses TRBV19 and TRBJ2-1; a weak D match, TRBD2 (6 bases). V gave up 3 bases and J gave up 5 bases, with 11 bases separating them. Germline V gives CDR1 LNHDA, CDR2 SQIVND (reference sequence). The length of the CDR3 is 14 residues. This CDR3 reads CASSMGGIHNEQFF. DNA for the CDR3: TGTGCCAGTAGTATGGGCGGGATCCACAATGAGCAGTTCTTC.

The table lists this clonotype with many counts. The V gene is TRBV19, the J gene TRBJ1-4; no firm D call. Germline values: CDR1 LNHDA, CDR2 SQIVND (reference sequence). This CDR3 has 14 residues. The V gene lost 5 bases and the J gene lost 6 bases, with 13 bases spanning the gap. CDR3 bases: TGTGCCAGTAGTGGGCCAGGCCGACATGAAAAACTGTTTTTT. Encoded protein: CASSGPGRHEKLFF.

The chain combines TRBV2 with TRBJ1-5; D uncertain. V was shortened by 2 bases and J by 2 bases, with 10 bases between the two germline ends. Germline values: CDR1 SNHLY, CDR2 FYNNEI. This CDR3 region has 15 residues. DNA for the CDR3: TGTGCCAGCAGTGAATTTGGGCAGGGCAATCAGCCCCAGCATTTT. It is translated as CASSEFGQGNQPQHF.

The sample holds many counts of this clonotype. The CDR3 nucleotides read TGTGCCAGCAGCATACAGGGGAGGGAGGAAAAACTGTTTTTT. It specifies CASSIQGREEKLFF. This rearrangement joins TRBV5-5 to TRBJ1-4, with 7 bases fitting TRBD1. The V segment lost 4 bases and the J segment 8 bases; nucleotides outside the gene matches: 8. There are 14 residues in the CDR3. CDR1 and CDR2 from the germline V gene are SGHKS and YYEKEE (reference sequence).

The sample holds many counts of this clonotype. This chain links TRBV28 with TRBJ2-2; 8 bases agree with TRBD1. The CDR3 runs to 15 residues. Trimming cost V 8 bases and J 7 bases; bases outside gene matches: 12. The germline gives CDR1 MDHEN, CDR2 SYDVKM. The CDR3 region is CASGQGAVHVGELFF. The CDR3 nucleotides are TGTGCCAGCGGTCAGGGGGCGGTCCATGTCGGGGAGCTGTTTTTT.

This clonotype was picked up many times. V and J are TRBV7-8 and TRBJ1-1; D unresolved. The germline V gene has CDR1 SGHVS and CDR2 FQNEAQ. The CDR3 is 14 amino acids. V gave up 1 base and J gave up 2 bases, with 8 bases separating them. Here the CDR3 reads CASSLVVRNTEAFF. Written as DNA, the CDR3 is TGTGCCAGCAGCTTAGTGGTCAGAAACACTGAAGCTTTCTTT. The whole variable domain, filled in from reference TRBV7-8 and TRBJ1-1, reads GAGVSQSPRYKVAKRGQDVALRCDPISGHVSLFWYQQALGQGPEFLTYFQNEAQLDKSGLPSDRFFAERPEGSVSTLKIQRTQQEDSAVYLCASSLVVRNTEAFFGQGTRLTVV.

This clonotype was recorded many times. The chain has TRBV6-1 and TRBJ2-5; 7 bases agree with TRBD1. V shed 6 bases, J shed 4 bases, and the junction held 8 bases outside the gene matches. Germline lookup yields CDR1 MNHNS and CDR2 SASEGT. The CDR3 runs 14 residues. The DNA for the CDR3 is TGTGCCAGCAGCCCCAGGGGGATGGGAGAGACCCAGTACTTC. The encoded protein is CASSPRGMGETQYF.

In its sample, this clonotype was seen a few times. The J gene is TRBJ2-1, the V gene TRBV29-1; 16 nucleotides line up with TRBD2. Germline CDR1 reads SQVTM; CDR2 reads ANQGSEA. There are 13 residues in the CDR3. Trimming took 7 bases from V and 12 from J; bases not matched to a gene: 6. The CDR3 spells CSGTGLAGGGQFF. The DNA of the CDR3 is TGCAGCGGTACGGGACTAGCGGGAGGGGGGCAGTTCTTC.

The chain couples TRBV28 to TRBJ2-5; D unresolved. CDR1 is MDHEN, CDR2 SYDVKM, per germline. The ends were cut back, 2 bases at V and 4 bases at J, with 14 bases in the middle. This CDR3 contains 15 residues. CDR3 coding DNA: TGTGCCAGCAGTTTACCCTTCAGGAGAAGAGAGACCCAGTACTTC. This translates into CASSLPFRRRETQYF. Complete variable domain (other parts from reference TRBV28 and TRBJ2-5): DVKVTQSSRYLVKRTGEKVFLECVQDMDHENMFWYRQDPGLGLRLIYFSYDVKMKEKGDIPEGYSVSREKKERFSLILESASTNQTSMYLCASSLPFRRRETQYFGPGTRLLVL.

At least ten counts were recorded for this clonotype. J is TRBJ2-7 and V is TRBV7-2, with a weak D call TRBD2 (6 bases). This CDR3 region has 15 residues. The V and J ends lost 5 bases and 4 bases respectively, with 18 bases between them. Germline V CDR1 and CDR2: SGHTA, FQGNSA. The chain's CDR3 is CASSLPTGTPYEQYF. Written as DNA, the CDR3 is TGTGCCAGCAGCCTTCCCACCGGGACTCCTTACGAGCAGTACTTC. The complete variable domain, with remaining parts taken from reference TRBV7-2 and TRBJ2-7, reads GAGVSQSPSNKVTEKGKDVELRCDPISGHTALYWYRQSLGQGLEFLIYFQGNSAPDKSGLPSDRFSAERTGGSVSTLTIQRTQQEDSAVYLCASSLPTGTPYEQYFGPGTRLTVT.

This clonotype was picked up many times. The chain employs TRBV27 and TRBJ1-2; tentative D call: TRBD1 (5 bases). V shed 0 bases and J shed 4 bases, with 12 bases lying between them. The CDR3 is made up of 15 amino acids. The germline CDR1 and CDR2 sequences are MNHEY and SMNVEV (reference sequence). The CDR3, as DNA: TGTGCCAGCAGTTTATCGACTGGGGACCCCTATGGCTACACCTTC. This sequence encodes CASSLSTGDPYGYTF.

The rearrangement joins TRBV6-1 to TRBJ1-5; perhaps TRBD1 as D (5 bases). Germline V gene lookup returns CDR1 MNHNS and CDR2 SASEGT. Between the trimmed V and J ends, which lost 3 bases and 1 base, there was a span of 10 bases. The CDR3 runs to 15 residues. In nucleotides, the CDR3 is TGTGCCAGCAGTGACGGGGGGTTCAGCAATCAGCCCCAGCATTTT. It encodes CASSDGGFSNQPQHF.

This chain connects TRBV7-9 to TRBJ2-5; 7 bases agree with TRBD1. Germline V CDR1 and CDR2: SEHNR, FQNEAQ (reference sequence). The junction had 10 bases not matched to a gene; V was cut back by 4 bases and J by 5 bases. The CDR3 covers 15 residues. In DNA, the CDR3 is TGTGCCAGCAGCTCGGATCTAGGCAGGGGGGAGACCCAGTACTTC. Its translation: CASSSDLGRGETQYF.

The chain links TRBV20-1 to TRBJ2-3, with D hard to call. The CDR3 contains 12 residues. The germline gives CDR1 DFQATT, CDR2 SNEGSKA (reference sequence). The V end was cut by 2 bases, the J end by 5 bases, with 8 bases between. CDR3 sequence reads: CSARFVRDTQYF. The CDR3 DNA follows: TGCAGTGCTAGATTTGTGAGAGATACGCAGTATTTT.

The chain joins TRBV18 to TRBJ2-1; TRBD2 is a possible D gene (8 bases). The V gene's germline CDR1 is KGHSH and CDR2 LQKENI. V lost 3 bases and J 0 bases, leaving 24 bases between the germline ends. The CDR3 contains 20 residues. CDR3 nucleotide sequence: TGTGCCAGCTCACCGACAGGGTCGCGACTAGCGACCCGCTCCTACAATGAGCAGTTCTTC. Translation gives CASSPTGSRLATRSYNEQFF.

The J gene is TRBJ2-5, the V gene TRBV3-1; no clear D gene. Trimming cost V 4 bases and J 5 bases, with 8 bases left between them. This CDR3 is 12 amino acids long. The V gene's germline CDR1 is LGHDT and CDR2 YNNKEL (reference sequence). CDR3 nucleotides: TGTGCCAGCAGCCCCCCGACTGAGACCCAGTACTTC. Translating it yields CASSPPTETQYF.

The rearrangement joins TRBV5-1 to TRBJ2-7; 11 bases agree with TRBD2. This CDR3 contains 15 residues. The germline CDR1 and CDR2 sequences are SGHRS and YFSETQ. V dropped 5 bases and J dropped 3; count of bases not matched to a gene: 7. The chain's CDR3 is CASRSTSGDYYEQYF. In DNA, the CDR3 is TGCGCCAGCAGGTCGACTAGCGGGGATTACTACGAGCAGTACTTC.

In this sample, this clonotype turned up a few times. This sequence joins TRBV7-6 and TRBJ1-5, with D unresolved. V lost 5 bases to trimming and J lost 5 bases, with 10 bases between them. CDR1 and CDR2 from the germline V gene are SGHVS and FNYEAQ. The CDR3 loop spans 13 amino acids. CDR3 in DNA: TGTGCCAGCAGCCCCCGGCGGGATCAGCCCCAGCATTTT. Residues: CASSPRRDQPQHF.

This clonotype came up a few times. J is TRBJ2-5 and V is TRBV7-2; possibly TRBD1 for D (6 bases). Trimming stripped 7 bases from V and 4 bases from J, with 16 bases between. Germline assignment: CDR1 SGHTA and CDR2 FQGNSA. This CDR3 is 14 amino acids long. The CDR3 DNA reads TGTGCCAGCAAAACAGGGTGGGTTGGAGAGACCCAGTACTTC. It yields the protein CASKTGWVGETQYF.

This clonotype was seen many times. This chain links TRBV3-1 with TRBJ2-5, with 7 positions matching TRBD2. This CDR3 has 16 amino acids. Germline trimming cut 4 bases from V and 4 bases from J; bases unmatched to any gene: 12. Germline V CDR1 and CDR2: LGHDT, YNNKEL (reference sequence). The CDR3 sequence is CASSPFSSGPRETQYF. CDR3 coding DNA: TGTGCCAGCAGCCCCTTCAGTAGCGGGCCGAGAGAGACCCAGTACTTC.

This clonotype was seen at least ten times. The chain has TRBV28 and TRBJ1-1; D is ambiguous. The V and J ends lost 3 bases and 5 bases respectively, with 13 bases between them. Looked up from germline, CDR1 is MDHEN and CDR2 is SYDVKM. The CDR3 is 14 amino acids. In DNA form, the CDR3 reads TGTGCCAGCAGTTTTCTCAGGACGGCGACTGAAGCTTTCTTT. Amino acid sequence: CASSFLRTATEAFF. Supplemented by reference TRBV28 and TRBJ1-1, the full variable domain reads DVKVTQSSRYLVKRTGEKVFLECVQDMDHENMFWYRQDPGLGLRLIYFSYDVKMKEKGDIPEGYSVSREKKERFSLILESASTNQTSMYLCASSFLRTATEAFFGQGTRLTVV.

This clonotype occurred many times. The V gene is TRBV6-5, the J gene TRBJ1-5; no firm D call. CDR1 and CDR2 from the germline V gene are MNHEY and SVGAGI. V was trimmed by 2 bases and J by 2 bases, leaving 7 bases between them. CDR3 length equals 14 residues. CDR3 nucleotide sequence: TGTGCCAGCAGTTACCGGCAGGGCAATCAGCCCCAGCATTTT. Its protein product is CASSYRQGNQPQHF.

This clonotype was observed at least ten times. The chain is built from TRBV2 and TRBJ2-5, with D perhaps TRBD2 (7 bases). Germline V gene lookup returns CDR1 SNHLY and CDR2 FYNNEI. The CDR3 totals 17 residues. V dropped 6 bases and J dropped 2 bases, with 22 bases sitting between them. This CDR3 reads CASSHREGVGFQETQYF. CDR3 nucleotide sequence: TGTGCCAGCAGCCATAGGGAGGGGGTAGGGTTTCAAGAGACCCAGTACTTC.

This clonotype was seen at least ten times. The chain links TRBV2 to TRBJ2-5, with D perhaps TRBD1 (5 bases). Trimming left V 0 bases short and J 1 base short, with 6 bases between. The CDR3 is 14 residues long. CDR1 is SNHLY, CDR2 FYNNEI, per germline. CDR3 DNA: TGTGCCAGCAGTGAAGCGGACATCCAAGAGACCCAGTACTTC. This encodes CASSEADIQETQYF.

The sample holds many counts of this clonotype. This chain joins TRBV12-3 or TRBV12-4 and TRBJ2-5; 8 bases align to TRBD1. The V and J ends lost 6 bases and 2 bases, in that order; junction bases with no gene match: 5. This CDR3 comprises 14 residues. The CDR3 loop reads CASSFGTGQETQYF. CDR3 sequence (DNA): TGTGCCAGCAGCTTTGGGACAGGACAAGAGACCCAGTACTTC.

This clonotype was recorded a few times. This chain joins TRBV7-2 and TRBJ2-7; D may match TRBD1 or TRBD2 (6 bases each). The ends were cut back, 4 bases at V and 2 bases at J, with 15 bases in the middle. Germline values: CDR1 SGHTA, CDR2 FQGNSA. This CDR3 is 15 amino acids long. The CDR3 reads CASSSNRGLAYEQYF. As DNA, the CDR3 is TGTGCCAGCAGCTCCAACCGGGGGCTAGCCTACGAGCAGTACTTC.

Remarks on this clonotype: A single base separates this from a much larger clone, so it may be a read error. J is TRBJ2-1 and V is TRBV12-3 or TRBV12-4, with TRBD2 matching 8 bases. The CDR3 sequence is 16 residues long. V lost 5 bases to trimming and J lost 10 bases; unmatched junction nucleotides: 16. Here the CDR3 DNA reads TGTGCCAGCAGTGACTACACTAGCGGAACGAAGAAGGAGCAGTTCTTC. Protein product: CASSDYTSGTKKEQFF.